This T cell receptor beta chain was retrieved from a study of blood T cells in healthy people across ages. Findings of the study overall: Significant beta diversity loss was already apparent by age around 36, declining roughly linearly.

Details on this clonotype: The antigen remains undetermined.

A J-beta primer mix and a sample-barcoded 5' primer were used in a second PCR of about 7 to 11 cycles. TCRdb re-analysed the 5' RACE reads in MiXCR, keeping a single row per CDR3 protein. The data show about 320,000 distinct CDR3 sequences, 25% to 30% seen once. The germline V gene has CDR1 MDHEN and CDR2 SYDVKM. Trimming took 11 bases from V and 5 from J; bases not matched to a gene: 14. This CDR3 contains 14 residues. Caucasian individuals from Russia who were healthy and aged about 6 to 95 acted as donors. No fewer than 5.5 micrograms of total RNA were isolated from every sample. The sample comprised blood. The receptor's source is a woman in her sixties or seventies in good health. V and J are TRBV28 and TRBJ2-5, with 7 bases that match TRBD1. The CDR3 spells CAATGTVGWETQYF. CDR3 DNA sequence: TGTGCCGCGACGGGGACAGTAGGTTGGGAGACCCAGTACTTC.